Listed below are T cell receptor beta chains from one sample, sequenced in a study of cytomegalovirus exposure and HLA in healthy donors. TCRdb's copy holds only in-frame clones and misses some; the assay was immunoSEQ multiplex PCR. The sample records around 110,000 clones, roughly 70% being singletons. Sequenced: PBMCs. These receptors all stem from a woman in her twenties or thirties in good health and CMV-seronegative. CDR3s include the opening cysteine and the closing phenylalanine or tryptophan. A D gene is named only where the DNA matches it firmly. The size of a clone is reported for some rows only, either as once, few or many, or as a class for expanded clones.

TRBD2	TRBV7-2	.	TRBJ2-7	CASSPEGGESYEQYF	TGTGCCAGCAGCCCTGAGGGAGGGGAGTCCTACGAGCAGTACTTC
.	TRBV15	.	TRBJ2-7	CATSRGDREQYF	TGTGCCACCAGCAGAGGTGACAGGGAGCAGTACTTC
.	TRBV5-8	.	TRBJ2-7	CASSLARWLGQATYEQYF	TGTGCCAGCAGCTTGGCCAGGTGGCTGGGCCAGGCGACCTACGAGCAGTACTTC
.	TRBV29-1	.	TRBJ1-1	CSVIPDRLMNTEAFF	TGCAGCGTCATCCCGGACAGATTGATGAACACTGAAGCTTTCTTT
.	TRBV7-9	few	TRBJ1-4	CASSPGGSREKLFF	TGTGCCAGCAGCCCCGGGGGGTCTAGGGAAAAACTGTTTTTT
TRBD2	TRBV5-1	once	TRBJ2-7	CASSLGLAGMDEQYF	TGCGCCAGCAGCTTGGGTTTAGCGGGGATGGACGAGCAGTACTTC
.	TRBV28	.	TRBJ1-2	CASSPEAYGYTF	TGTGCCAGCAGTCCAGAGGCTTATGGCTACACCTTC
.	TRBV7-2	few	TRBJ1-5	CASSPGGASQPQHF	TGTGCCAGCAGCCCGGGGGGGGCAAGTCAGCCCCAGCATTTT
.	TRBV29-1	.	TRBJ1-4	CSVLNEKLFF	TGCAGCGTCCTAAATGAAAAACTGTTTTTT
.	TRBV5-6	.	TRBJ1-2	CASSFTVRHGYTF	TGTGCCAGCAGCTTTACAGTTCGCCATGGCTACACCTTC
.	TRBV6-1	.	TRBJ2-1	CASSEYEGSNEQFF	TGTGCCAGCAGTGAATATGAGGGCAGTAATGAGCAGTTCTTC
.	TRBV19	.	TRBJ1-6	CASTIGLDNSPLHF	TGTGCCAGTACAATCGGACTGGATAATTCACCCCTCCACTTT
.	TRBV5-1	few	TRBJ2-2	CASSLAGQGWGGELFF	TGCGCCAGCAGCTTGGCCGGTCAGGGATGGGGCGGGGAGCTGTTTTTT
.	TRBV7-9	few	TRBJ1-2	CASSYPGNPYGYTF	TGTGCCAGCAGTTACCCGGGAAATCCGTATGGCTACACCTTC
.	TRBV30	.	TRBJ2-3	CAWSRGPPRRIDTQYF	TGTGCCTGGAGTCGCGGGCCCCCTAGACGGATTGATACGCAGTATTTT
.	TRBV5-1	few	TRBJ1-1	CASSLQSGETEAFF	TGCGCCAGCAGCTTACAATCAGGGGAAACTGAAGCTTTCTTT